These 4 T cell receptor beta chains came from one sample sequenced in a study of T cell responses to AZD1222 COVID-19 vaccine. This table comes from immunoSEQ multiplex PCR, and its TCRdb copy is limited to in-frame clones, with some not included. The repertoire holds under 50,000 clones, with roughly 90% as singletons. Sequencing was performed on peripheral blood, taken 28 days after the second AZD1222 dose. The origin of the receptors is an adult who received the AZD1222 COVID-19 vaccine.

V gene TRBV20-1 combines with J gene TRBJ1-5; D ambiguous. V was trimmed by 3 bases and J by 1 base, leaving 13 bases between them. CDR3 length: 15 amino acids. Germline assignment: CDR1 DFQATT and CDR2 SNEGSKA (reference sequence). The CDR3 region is CSASGRAASNQPQHF. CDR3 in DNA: TGCAGTGCTAGTGGGAGGGCCGCGAGCAATCAGCCCCAGCATTTT.

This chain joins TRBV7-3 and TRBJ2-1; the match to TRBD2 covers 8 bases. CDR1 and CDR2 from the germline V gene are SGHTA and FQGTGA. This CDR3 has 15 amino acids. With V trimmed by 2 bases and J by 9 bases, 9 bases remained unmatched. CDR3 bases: TGTGCCAGCAGCTTACCGGGAGGGCCCTCGGGTGAGCAGTTCTTC. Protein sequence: CASSLPGGPSGEQFF.

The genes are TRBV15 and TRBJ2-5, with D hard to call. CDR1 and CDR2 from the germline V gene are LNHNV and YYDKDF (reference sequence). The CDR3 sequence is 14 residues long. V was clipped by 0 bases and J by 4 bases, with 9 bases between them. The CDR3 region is CATSREYKGETQYF. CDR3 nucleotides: TGTGCCACCAGCAGAGAGTATAAGGGAGAGACCCAGTACTTC. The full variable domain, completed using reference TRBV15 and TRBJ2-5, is DAMVIQNPRYQVTQFGKPVTLSCSQTLNHNVMYWYQQKSSQAPKLLFHYYDKDFNNEADTPDNFQSRRPNTSFCFLDIRSPGLGDTAMYLCATSREYKGETQYFGPGTRLLVL.

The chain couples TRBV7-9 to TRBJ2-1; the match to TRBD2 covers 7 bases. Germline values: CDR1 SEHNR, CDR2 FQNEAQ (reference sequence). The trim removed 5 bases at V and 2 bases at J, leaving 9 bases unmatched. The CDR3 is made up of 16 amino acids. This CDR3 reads CASSLRDYLAYNEQFF. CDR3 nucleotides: TGTGCCAGCAGCCTACGGGACTACCTCGCCTACAATGAGCAGTTCTTC.